A selection of T cell receptor beta chains follows, all from one sample in a study of siplizumab effects on memory and regulatory T cells. This table comes from immunoSEQ multiplex PCR, and its TCRdb copy is limited to in-frame clones, with some not included. The sample lists 95,000 to 130,000 clones; roughly 94% were seen once. The sequencing sample was made of non-Treg CD4+ T cells sorted from blood. The source of these receptors is a human donor in good health. CDR3s include the opening cysteine and the closing phenylalanine or tryptophan. D genes are given only for firm matches. Where a row states a size, it is once, few, many or the class of an expanded clone; other rows omit it.

j_call,d_call,v_call,clone_size,cdr3_nt,cdr3_aa
TRBJ2-7,NA,TRBV20-1,once,TGCAGTGCCGGGTCCGACTACGAGCAGTACTTC,CSAGSDYEQYF
TRBJ2-5,NA,TRBV19,NA,TGTGCCAGTAGTATAGATCCTACCAGTGGGGAGCAGTACTTC,CASSIDPTSGEQYF
TRBJ2-2,TRBD1,TRBV9,once,TGTGCCAGCAGCGGCCGGGACAGGGGGACCGGGGAGCTGTTTTTT,CASSGRDRGTGELFF
TRBJ1-5,NA,TRBV6-5,few,TGTGCCAGCGGTGAGGGAGGGAATCAGCCCCAGCATTTT,CASGEGGNQPQHF
TRBJ1-5,TRBD1,TRBV6-1,once,TGTGCCAGCAGTGAAATGACAGGGGTCAATCAGCCCCAGCATTTT,CASSEMTGVNQPQHF
TRBJ2-3,TRBD2,TRBV5-1,once,TGCGCCAGCAGCCATCTAGCGGGAGACACAGATACGCAGTATTTT,CASSHLAGDTDTQYF
TRBJ2-1,NA,TRBV11-2,NA,TGTGCCAGCAGACGGGGGCGCGGGGAAAACTACAATGAGCAGTTCTTC,CASRRGRGENYNEQFF
TRBJ1-6,NA,TRBV19,NA,TGTGCCAGTAGGATGGCAGGAGATAATTCACCCCTCCACTTT,CASRMAGDNSPLHF
TRBJ2-1,TRBD2,TRBV5-4,NA,TGTGCCAGCAGAATAGCGGGAAGTAGTGAGCAGTTCTTC,CASRIAGSSEQFF
TRBJ2-6,NA,TRBV19,NA,TGTGCCAGTAGTGCAGAAGCTGGGGCCAACGTCCTGACTTTC,CASSAEAGANVLTF
TRBJ1-1,NA,TRBV4-1,NA,TGCGCCAGCAGCCAAGATTTCTCGCTAAGGGGCCCTATGAACACTGAAGCTTTCTTT,CASSQDFSLRGPMNTEAFF
TRBJ2-2,TRBD2,TRBV18,NA,TGTGCCAGCTCACCCGGGACTAGCGGGAACGGGGAGCTGTTTTTT,CASSPGTSGNGELFF
TRBJ1-5,NA,TRBV6-5,NA,TGTGCCAGCAACACCCGGGCCAGCAATCAGCCCCAGCATTTT,CASNTRASNQPQHF
TRBJ2-2,NA,TRBV29-1,NA,TGCAGCGTTGAAGTCACAGTATACGGGGAGCTGTTTTTT,CSVEVTVYGELFF
TRBJ2-2,TRBD2,TRBV27,NA,TGTGCCAGCACCCACCCCCCCCCTCTAGCGGGGGGCCCCGGGGAGCTGTTTTTT,CASTHPPPLAGGPGELFF
TRBJ2-3,TRBD2,TRBV19,NA,TGTGCCAGTAGTTTTAGCGGGGCCACAGATACGCAGTATTTT,CASSFSGATDTQYF
TRBJ1-6,NA,TRBV19,NA,TGTGCCAGCGCAGGGATCTCCTATAATTCACCCCTCCACTTT,CASAGISYNSPLHF
TRBJ2-5,NA,TRBV29-1,NA,TGCAGCGTTAAACGGGGGCGAGAGACCCAGTACTTC,CSVKRGRETQYF
TRBJ2-5,NA,TRBV5-8,NA,TGTGCCAGCAGCGCCGAGGACATACTACAAGAGACCCAGTACTTC,CASSAEDILQETQYF
TRBJ2-6,TRBD1,TRBV5-1,few,TGCGCCAGCAGAGAACAGGGGGCTGGGGCCAACGTCCTGACTTTC,CASREQGAGANVLTF
TRBJ2-7,TRBD1,TRBV6-5,NA,TGTGCCAGCAGCTCGGGACAGGTATGGTCCTACGAGCAGTACTTC,CASSSGQVWSYEQYF
TRBJ2-1,NA,TRBV12-5,NA,TGTGCTAGTGGTTTGGTACTTGGGACGCAGCTGGACTGGCAGTTCTTC,CASGLVLGTQLDWQFF
TRBJ2-1,TRBD1,TRBV2,NA,TGTGCCAGCAGGTCTGACAGGGGTGGGTACAATGAGCAGTTCTTC,CASRSDRGGYNEQFF
TRBJ2-5,TRBD2,TRBV11-2,once,TGTGCCAGCAGCGTATTTAGTGCGGGAGTCAAGACCCAGTACTTC,CASSVFSAGVKTQYF
TRBJ2-7,NA,TRBV6-6,once,TGTGCCAGCAGTTACAGGGACGAGCAGTACTTC,CASSYRDEQYF
TRBJ2-5,TRBD1,TRBV10-3,NA,TGTGCCATCAGCGGACAGGGAGGAGAGACCCAGTACTTC,CAISGQGGETQYF
TRBJ1-2,NA,TRBV5-4,NA,TGTGCCAGCAGCCCGGACGCTGGTAACTATGGCTACACCTTC,CASSPDAGNYGYTF
TRBJ2-5,NA,TRBV5-4,once,TGTGCCAGCAGCATAAGAGACACCGAAGAGACCCAGTACTTC,CASSIRDTEETQYF
TRBJ1-5,NA,TRBV5-1,NA,TGCGCCAGCAGCTTGGATCCCAATCAGCCCCAGCATTTT,CASSLDPNQPQHF
TRBJ1-2,NA,TRBV7-9,NA,TGTGCCAGCAGCCTAAGTGGGAGTTCGCTGGGCTACACCTTC,CASSLSGSSLGYTF
TRBJ2-1,TRBD2,TRBV5-1,once,TGCGCCAGCAGCCTCCTAGCGGGTAGCTCCTACAATGAGCAGTTCTTC,CASSLLAGSSYNEQFF
TRBJ2-1,NA,TRBV5-4,NA,TGTGCCAGCAGCCGGGACTCCCGGAAGGAGCAGTTCTTC,CASSRDSRKEQFF
TRBJ2-7,TRBD1,TRBV19,NA,TGTGCCAGTAGTATTCGCGGACAGGGGTCTTCCTACGAGCAGTACTTC,CASSIRGQGSSYEQYF
TRBJ2-7,NA,TRBV5-1,NA,TGCGCCAGCAGCTTGTACAGGGAAAGTTCGTCCGGAACCTACGAGCAGTACTTC,CASSLYRESSSGTYEQYF
TRBJ1-3,NA,TRBV6-5,NA,TGTGCCAGCAGGCGAGGCAGGGTAGAGGGAAACACCATATATTTT,CASRRGRVEGNTIYF
TRBJ1-1,TRBD1,TRBV18,NA,TGTGCCAGCTCGCTCGGACAGGGGGACACTGAAGCTTTCTTT,CASSLGQGDTEAFF
TRBJ2-1,TRBD1,TRBV9,NA,TGTGCCAGCAGCGCTCCCATTAGGGACAGGGTGAGAAATGAGCAGTTCTTC,CASSAPIRDRVRNEQFF
TRBJ2-3,TRBD1,TRBV6-1,NA,TGTGCCAGCAATAGACAGGGAGCGTCAGATACGCAGTATTTT,CASNRQGASDTQYF
TRBJ2-7,TRBD2,TRBV11-2,NA,TGTGCCAGCAGCTTAGTTAGCGGGGGCTACGAGCAGTACTTC,CASSLVSGGYEQYF
TRBJ2-2,NA,TRBV18,NA,TGTGCCAGCTCACCCGGCAGTGGTGTCCCCGGGGAGCTGTTTTTT,CASSPGSGVPGELFF
TRBJ1-5,NA,TRBV6-5,NA,TGTGCCAGCAGTCTTGGGGTTACAGATTATCAGCCCCAGCATTTT,CASSLGVTDYQPQHF
TRBJ1-2,NA,TRBV19,NA,TGTGCCAGTACTTTACCGGGCGGGGCTAAGTATGGCTACACCTTC,CASTLPGGAKYGYTF
TRBJ1-4,TRBD1,TRBV7-2,NA,TGTGCCAGCAGCTTACCATCAGGGGGACTGTTTTTT,CASSLPSGGLFF
TRBJ1-2,NA,TRBV29-1,NA,TGCAGCGTTGGCGGTCCGGTAGTTGGCTACACCTTC,CSVGGPVVGYTF
TRBJ2-3,NA,TRBV7-9,NA,TGTGCCAGCAGCTTAGCCCGATCGGTCGCAGATACGCAGTATTTT,CASSLARSVADTQYF
TRBJ2-7,NA,TRBV7-9,NA,TGTGCCAGCAGCTCCTTCGGTACCAACGCACACTCCTACGAGCAGTACTTC,CASSSFGTNAHSYEQYF
TRBJ2-5,NA,TRBV5-4,NA,TGTGCCAGCAGCTTGGCCCGACACTCGGCGGCGGAGACCCAGTACTTC,CASSLARHSAAETQYF
TRBJ2-1,NA,TRBV5-1,NA,TGCGCCAGCAGCTTGGCCGTGGGTGAATACAATGAGCAGTTCTTC,CASSLAVGEYNEQFF
TRBJ1-1,TRBD1,TRBV7-8,NA,TGTGCCAGCGGGACAGCCACCATGAACACTGAAGCTTTCTTT,CASGTATMNTEAFF
TRBJ1-2,NA,TRBV15,NA,TGTGCCACCAGCAGAGAAAACAACAACTATGGCTACACCTTC,CATSRENNNYGYTF
TRBJ2-3,NA,TRBV5-4,NA,TGTGCCAGCAGCTTAGTGGGGGCAGATACGCAGTATTTT,CASSLVGADTQYF
TRBJ2-1,NA,TRBV7-9,NA,TGTGCCAGCAGCTTAGGCGCCTACAATGAGCAGTTCTTC,CASSLGAYNEQFF
TRBJ2-5,NA,TRBV18,NA,TGTGCCAGCTCACCACGACAGCAAGAGACCCAGTACTTC,CASSPRQQETQYF
TRBJ1-2,TRBD1,TRBV28,NA,TGTGCCAGCCCGAACCCTTTGGACAGGGGGCCCTATGGCTACACCTTC,CASPNPLDRGPYGYTF
TRBJ1-1,NA,TRBV6-5,NA,TGTGCCAGCACCGTCGGGGGCTCAGGGACTGAAGCTTTCTTT,CASTVGGSGTEAFF